The 8 T cell receptor beta chains in this list originate from one sample, sequenced in a study of blood T cell repertoires in COVID-19. Sequencing used immunoSEQ multiplex PCR; TCRdb keeps in-frame clones, though not all of them. Altogether approximately 250,000 clones are present, more than 75% being singletons, with the ten largest covering approximately 2%. The specimen was PBMCs or T cells enriched from blood (not recorded which). The origin of the receptors is a woman in her sixties in a cohort exposed to, infected with or recovered from COVID-19 (not recorded which).

The rearrangement joins TRBV3-1 (or the pseudogene TRBV3-2) to TRBJ2-4; possibly TRBD1 for D (5 bases). Germline CDR1 is LGHDT and CDR2 is YNNKEL (reference sequence). V lost 1 base, J lost 3 bases, and 13 bases lay in between. The CDR3 totals 16 residues. The CDR3 reads CASSQVATEIKNIQYF. CDR3 bases: TGTGCCAGCAGCCAAGTCGCGACAGAGATCAAAAACATTCAGTACTTC.

The CDR3 region is CASSYSWSFEQFF. CDR3 DNA sequence: TGTGCCAGCAGTTACTCGTGGAGCTTTGAGCAGTTCTTC. The chain links TRBV6-2 or TRBV6-3 to TRBJ2-1; no clear D gene. The germline V and J ends were trimmed by 0 bases and 9 bases, with 9 bases remaining between them. Germline CDR1 is MNHEY and CDR2 is SVGEGT. The CDR3 is made up of 13 amino acids.

This clone was observed a single time. This sequence joins TRBV9 and TRBJ1-1, with a possible D match to TRBD1 (6 bases). Germline loops: CDR1 SGDLS, CDR2 YYNGEE. V dropped 6 bases and J dropped 0 bases, with 18 bases sitting between them. The length of the CDR3 is 16 residues. CDR3 loop: CASTPNIQGMNTEAFF. The CDR3, as DNA: TGTGCCAGCACCCCGAATATACAGGGCATGAACACTGAAGCTTTCTTT.

This clone was counted only a few times. V gene TRBV6-5 combines with J gene TRBJ2-3; tentatively, D is TRBD2 (6 bases). CDR1 is MNHEY and CDR2 is SVGAGI in the germline V gene. Trimming removed 6 bases at V and 5 bases at J, with 15 bases between. The CDR3 runs to 14 residues. In DNA form, the CDR3 reads TGTGCCAGCAGACTAGACTTCGGGAGAGATACGCAGTATTTT. Translated, it gives CASRLDFGRDTQYF.

The chain combines TRBV28 with TRBJ2-7, with a weak D call TRBD2 (8 bases). Germline CDR1 reads MDHEN; CDR2 reads SYDVKM. V was cut by 6 bases and J by 4 bases, with 16 bases left in between. The CDR3 spans 14 residues. The DNA of the CDR3 is TGTGCCAGCAGCAGACAGGGCGGGGGGTACGAGCAGTACTTC. Translating it yields CASSRQGGGYEQYF.

The chain has TRBV6-5 and TRBJ2-7; D unclear. This CDR3 spans 15 amino acids. V lost 5 bases, J lost 3 bases, and 17 bases lay in between. Looked up from germline, CDR1 is MNHEY and CDR2 is SVGAGI. CDR3 residues: CASSPSHPLVYEQYF. DNA of the CDR3: TGTGCCAGCAGTCCTTCCCATCCACTCGTCTACGAGCAGTACTTC.

In this sample, this clone turned up once. This chain joins TRBV7-9 and TRBJ1-5; D might be TRBD1 (6 bases). The CDR3 is made up of 15 amino acids. The germline gives CDR1 SEHNR, CDR2 FQNEAQ (reference sequence). V lost 4 bases and J 5 bases, leaving 15 bases between the germline ends. The CDR3 protein is CASSSTDTGHQPQHF. The CDR3 coding sequence is TGTGCCAGCAGCTCTACGGACACAGGGCATCAGCCCCAGCATTTT.

The V gene is TRBV2, the J gene TRBJ2-1; D might be TRBD2 (6 bases). In germline, CDR1 is SNHLY, CDR2 FYNNEI. V shed 6 bases and J shed 4 bases, with 10 bases lying between them. This CDR3 contains 13 residues. The CDR3 coding sequence is TGTGCCAGCAGAGGGGACTCTTACAATGAGCAGTTCTTC. This translates into CASRGDSYNEQFF.